A selection of T cell receptor beta chains follows, all from one sample in a study of control samples from healthy donors and cancer patients. Clones were read by immunoSEQ multiplex PCR, and TCRdb kept only the in-frame ones, dropping some. This sample has 70,000 to 95,000 clones, with 90% to 95% found just once. Sequenced: blood. These receptors all stem from a woman aged 25 to 39 in good health. The CDR3 runs from the conserved cysteine through the conserved F or W. A D gene is named only where the DNA matches it firmly. Clone size, where shown, is once, few, many, or a class for clones that have expanded.

>-|-|TRBJ2-7|TRBV6-5
TGTGCCAGCAGAGACGAGGGGAGCTCCTACGAGCAGTACTTC
CASRDEGSSYEQYF
>TRBD1|-|TRBJ1-4|TRBV2
TGTGCCAGCAGTGGGGGAGGGGGCCGGGAAAAACTGTTTTTT
CASSGGGGREKLFF
>TRBD2|-|TRBJ2-3|TRBV7-7
TGTGCCAGCAGCCGGGGGGGGGTTAGCACAGATACGCAGTATTTT
CASSRGGVSTDTQYF
>TRBD1|-|TRBJ1-5|TRBV27
TGTGCCAGTCGGAGGGGGCCAAATCAGCCCCAGCATTTT
CASRRGPNQPQHF
>TRBD2|-|TRBJ2-7|TRBV27
TGTGCCAGCAGTTGGACTAGCGGGGTGTACGAGCAGTACTTC
CASSWTSGVYEQYF
>-|-|TRBJ1-1|TRBV27
TGTGCCAGCAGTTTATCCCTGATGGGTGGTCAAGCTTTCTTT
CASSLSLMGGQAFF
>-|-|TRBJ1-3|TRBV12-3/TRBV12-4
TGTGCCAGCACCGCCTTCAGTGGAAACACCATATATTTT
CASTAFSGNTIYF
>TRBD1|-|TRBJ1-1|TRBV7-2
TGTGCCAGCAGCTTAGCTTTCCAGTCACAGGGGCCACGGGGTGGGGACACTGAAGCTTTCTTT
CASSLAFQSQGPRGGDTEAFF
>-|-|TRBJ2-1|TRBV2
TGTGCCAACCGTGAATCAGGGTACGATGAGCAGTTCTTC
CANRESGYDEQFF
>-|once|TRBJ1-5|TRBV5-4
TGTGCCAGCAGTTCTGGGCGGAATCAGCCCCAGCATTTT
CASSSGRNQPQHF
>-|-|TRBJ2-1|TRBV9
TGTGCCAGCAGCCCCGAGGTAGCTTCGGGAAATGAGCAGTTCTTC
CASSPEVASGNEQFF
>-|-|TRBJ2-1|TRBV5-4
TGTGCCAGCAGCAATAGAGTCGGTTGGTTCTTC
CASSNRVGWFF
>TRBD1|-|TRBJ1-2|TRBV28
TGTGCCAGCAGTTCGACAACAGGGGGCTCCTATGGCTACACCTTC
CASSSTTGGSYGYTF
>-|-|TRBJ2-5|TRBV6-1
TGTGCCAGCAGTGCAAGTTACGGGAGTGTACAAAAGACCCAGTACTTC
CASSASYGSVQKTQYF
>-|-|TRBJ1-2|TRBV18
TGTGCCAGCTCTCTTGGAGGGGACTATGGCTACACCTTC
CASSLGGDYGYTF
>-|-|TRBJ2-4|TRBV6-5
TGTGCCAGCTCTCTGACCCGGGGGTTATGGAACATTCAGTACTTC
CASSLTRGLWNIQYF
>-|once|TRBJ1-2|TRBV6-5
TGTGCCAGCAGTACTGCCCCAATCTATGGCTACACCTTC
CASSTAPIYGYTF
>TRBD2|once|TRBJ2-1|TRBV19
TGTGCCAGTAGTAAGGGCCGCCTGATGGCGGGAGGCTTCAATGAGCAGTTCTTC
CASSKGRLMAGGFNEQFF
>TRBD1|-|TRBJ1-2|TRBV11-2
TGTGCCAGCAGCTTCGACAGGGGGACCAACTATGGCTACACCTTC
CASSFDRGTNYGYTF
>TRBD1|-|TRBJ1-4|TRBV15
TGTGCCACCAGCAAGGGACAGGGGGCTTATGAAAAACTGTTTTTT
CATSKGQGAYEKLFF
>-|-|TRBJ1-4|TRBV5-1
TGCGCCAGCAGCTTGTCGACGGGGGTTGGTAATGAAAAACTGTTTTTT
CASSLSTGVGNEKLFF
>-|-|TRBJ1-1|TRBV12-5
TGTGCTAGTGGTTTGGGTGTGGGGCACACTGAAGCTTTCTTT
CASGLGVGHTEAFF
>-|once|TRBJ1-6|TRBV5-1
TGCGCCAGCAGCTTGTACGGGAGCTCCTATAATTCACCCCTCCACTTT
CASSLYGSSYNSPLHF
>-|-|TRBJ1-3|TRBV7-2
TGTGCCAGCAGCCCCCGACGCGGGGACTCTGGAAACACCATATATTTT
CASSPRRGDSGNTIYF
>-|-|TRBJ2-1|TRBV27
TGTGCCAGCAGTCACGAACAGGGCAGGAATGAGCAGTTCTTC
CASSHEQGRNEQFF